The 14 T cell receptor beta chains in this list originate from one sample, sequenced in a study of PD-1 blockade in classical Hodgkin lymphoma. Some clones are missing from TCRdb's copy, which holds only in-frame ones; the method was immunoSEQ multiplex PCR. The profile shows 45,000 to 60,000 clones, approximately 91% of them singletons. The time point: newly diagnosed, previously untreated cHL patient sample. Material: peripheral blood mononuclear cells (PBMCs). The receptor set was obtained from a human donor with classical Hodgkin lymphoma.

The V and J genes are TRBV5-8 and TRBJ2-5; 7 nucleotides agree with TRBD1. This CDR3 has 16 residues. Germline V gives CDR1 SGHTS, CDR2 YDEGEE. The V gene end was trimmed by 4 bases and the J gene end by 1 base; junction bases not matched to a gene: 10. This chain's CDR3 is CASSRGQKNRQETQYF. CDR3 DNA sequence: TGTGCCAGCAGCCGGGGACAGAAGAATCGCCAAGAGACCCAGTACTTC.

The DNA for the CDR3 is TGTGCCAGCAGCTTGGTACTGGCTACTAATGAAAAACTGTTTTTT. Encoded protein: CASSLVLATNEKLFF. This chain connects TRBV5-5 to TRBJ1-4; D call uncertain. V dropped 0 bases and J dropped 2 bases, with 8 bases sitting between them. This CDR3 contains 15 residues. The V gene's germline CDR1 is SGHKS and CDR2 YYEKEE (reference sequence).

The chain couples TRBV10-3 to TRBJ2-6, with 10 bases identical to TRBD1. Per germline, CDR1 ENHRY and CDR2 SYGVKD. CDR3 length equals 16 residues. J gave up 0 bases and V 6 bases, and 2 bases lay outside the gene matches. CDR3 amino acids: CAIRTGGGSGANVLTF. For the CDR3, the DNA is TGTGCCATCAGGACAGGGGGCGGCTCTGGGGCCAACGTCCTGACTTTC.

The CDR3 DNA follows: TGTGCCAGTAGTATAGGTGGGTACAATCAGCCCCAGCATTTT. Its translation: CASSIGGYNQPQHF. V usage is TRBV19 and J usage is TRBJ1-5, with D uncertain. CDR3 length equals 14 residues. V lost 1 base, J lost 3 bases, and 7 bases lay in between. Germline CDR1 is LNHDA and CDR2 is SQIVND (reference sequence).

This rearrangement joins TRBV6-5 to TRBJ2-1, with 7 bases fitting TRBD1. From germline, CDR1 is MNHEY and CDR2 SVGAGI. The CDR3 is 14 residues long. Trimming removed 4 bases from V and 4 bases from J; junction bases left unmatched: 4. In DNA, the CDR3 is TGTGCCAGCAGTTTCCGGGGACAGTACAATGAGCAGTTCTTC. This codes for CASSFRGQYNEQFF.

The gene calls are TRBV11-2 and TRBJ1-2, with a tentative D call TRBD1 (5 bases). The CDR3 consists of 12 residues. The germline CDR1 and CDR2 sequences are SGHAT and FQNNGV. The V and J ends lost 5 bases and 8 bases respectively, with 12 bases between them. Written as DNA, the CDR3 is TGTGCCAGCAGCGGAAGGGACTGGGGCTACACCTTC. It is translated as CASSGRDWGYTF.

This clone came up once. The chain is built from TRBV5-1 and TRBJ2-1; weak D call: TRBD2 (6 bases). With 5 bases removed from V and 9 bases from J, the gap between germline ends came to 12 bases. Germline CDR1 SGHRS, CDR2 YFSETQ. The CDR3 totals 12 residues. The CDR3 spells CASSPTSIEQFF. In DNA, the CDR3 is TGCGCCAGCAGTCCTACTAGCATTGAGCAGTTCTTC.

The chain carries TRBV19 and TRBJ2-1; tentatively, D is TRBD1 (5 bases). Between the trimmed V and J ends, which lost 4 bases and 5 bases, there was a span of 21 bases. Germline V gene lookup returns CDR1 LNHDA and CDR2 SQIVND (reference sequence). The CDR3 has 17 amino acids. The CDR3 loop reads CASSTFVLGQGDNEQFF. CDR3 bases: TGTGCCAGTAGTACTTTCGTTTTGGGGCAAGGCGACAATGAGCAGTTCTTC.

The chain links TRBV27 to TRBJ2-1; the D gene is possibly TRBD2 (6 bases). Trimming stripped 8 bases from V and 3 bases from J, with 26 bases between. Germline V gene data show CDR1 as MNHEY and CDR2 as SMNVEV (reference sequence). The CDR3 has 18 residues. In DNA, the CDR3 is TGTGCCAGCTGCCTTTTCGGCGTAGCGGCCATGGGCTACAATGAGCAGTTCTTC. Residues: CASCLFGVAAMGYNEQFF.

The V and J genes are TRBV6-1 and TRBJ2-5; D is perhaps TRBD1 (7 bases). Deletions cut 6 bases from V and 6 bases from J, with 14 bases between. Germline CDR1 is MNHNS and CDR2 is SASEGT. CDR3 length equals 13 residues. CDR3 DNA sequence: TGTGCCAGCAGCGCGACAGGGAGGAAGACCCAGTACTTC. Protein: CASSATGRKTQYF.

The rearrangement uses TRBV10-3 and TRBJ2-1; D is unresolved. The CDR3 length is 15 residues. Per germline, CDR1 ENHRY and CDR2 SYGVKD. Trimming took off 0 bases at V and 4 bases at J, with 10 bases between the two ends. CDR3 in DNA: TGTGCCATCAGTGAGTCTGTGGCAATTTACAATGAGCAGTTCTTC. It specifies CAISESVAIYNEQFF.

The genes are TRBV19 and TRBJ2-4, with 9 positions matching TRBD1. V shed 0 bases, J shed 4 bases, and the junction held 4 bases outside the gene matches. Germline loops: CDR1 LNHDA, CDR2 SQIVND (reference sequence). This CDR3 has 16 amino acids. This CDR3 is CASSIDKGTGKNIQYF. CDR3 sequence (DNA): TGTGCCAGTAGTATAGATAAAGGGACAGGGAAAAACATTCAGTACTTC.

V and J are TRBV7-9 and TRBJ2-1, with D maybe TRBD1 (5 bases). V was clipped by 2 bases and J by 6 bases, with 5 bases between them. The V gene's germline CDR1 is SEHNR and CDR2 FQNEAQ (reference sequence). There are 12 residues in the CDR3. CDR3 sequence (DNA): TGTGCCAGCAGCTTACAGGGCAATGAGCAGTTCTTC. Translated: CASSLQGNEQFF.

The chain carries TRBV28 and TRBJ2-7; 10 bases agree with TRBD2. Germline V gene lookup returns CDR1 MDHEN and CDR2 SYDVKM. This CDR3 contains 14 residues. V was clipped by 6 bases and J by 3 bases; unmatched bases: 5. As DNA, the CDR3 is TGTGCCAGCAGCCTTAGCGGGAGGTTCTACGAGCAGTACTTC. Translating it yields CASSLSGRFYEQYF.